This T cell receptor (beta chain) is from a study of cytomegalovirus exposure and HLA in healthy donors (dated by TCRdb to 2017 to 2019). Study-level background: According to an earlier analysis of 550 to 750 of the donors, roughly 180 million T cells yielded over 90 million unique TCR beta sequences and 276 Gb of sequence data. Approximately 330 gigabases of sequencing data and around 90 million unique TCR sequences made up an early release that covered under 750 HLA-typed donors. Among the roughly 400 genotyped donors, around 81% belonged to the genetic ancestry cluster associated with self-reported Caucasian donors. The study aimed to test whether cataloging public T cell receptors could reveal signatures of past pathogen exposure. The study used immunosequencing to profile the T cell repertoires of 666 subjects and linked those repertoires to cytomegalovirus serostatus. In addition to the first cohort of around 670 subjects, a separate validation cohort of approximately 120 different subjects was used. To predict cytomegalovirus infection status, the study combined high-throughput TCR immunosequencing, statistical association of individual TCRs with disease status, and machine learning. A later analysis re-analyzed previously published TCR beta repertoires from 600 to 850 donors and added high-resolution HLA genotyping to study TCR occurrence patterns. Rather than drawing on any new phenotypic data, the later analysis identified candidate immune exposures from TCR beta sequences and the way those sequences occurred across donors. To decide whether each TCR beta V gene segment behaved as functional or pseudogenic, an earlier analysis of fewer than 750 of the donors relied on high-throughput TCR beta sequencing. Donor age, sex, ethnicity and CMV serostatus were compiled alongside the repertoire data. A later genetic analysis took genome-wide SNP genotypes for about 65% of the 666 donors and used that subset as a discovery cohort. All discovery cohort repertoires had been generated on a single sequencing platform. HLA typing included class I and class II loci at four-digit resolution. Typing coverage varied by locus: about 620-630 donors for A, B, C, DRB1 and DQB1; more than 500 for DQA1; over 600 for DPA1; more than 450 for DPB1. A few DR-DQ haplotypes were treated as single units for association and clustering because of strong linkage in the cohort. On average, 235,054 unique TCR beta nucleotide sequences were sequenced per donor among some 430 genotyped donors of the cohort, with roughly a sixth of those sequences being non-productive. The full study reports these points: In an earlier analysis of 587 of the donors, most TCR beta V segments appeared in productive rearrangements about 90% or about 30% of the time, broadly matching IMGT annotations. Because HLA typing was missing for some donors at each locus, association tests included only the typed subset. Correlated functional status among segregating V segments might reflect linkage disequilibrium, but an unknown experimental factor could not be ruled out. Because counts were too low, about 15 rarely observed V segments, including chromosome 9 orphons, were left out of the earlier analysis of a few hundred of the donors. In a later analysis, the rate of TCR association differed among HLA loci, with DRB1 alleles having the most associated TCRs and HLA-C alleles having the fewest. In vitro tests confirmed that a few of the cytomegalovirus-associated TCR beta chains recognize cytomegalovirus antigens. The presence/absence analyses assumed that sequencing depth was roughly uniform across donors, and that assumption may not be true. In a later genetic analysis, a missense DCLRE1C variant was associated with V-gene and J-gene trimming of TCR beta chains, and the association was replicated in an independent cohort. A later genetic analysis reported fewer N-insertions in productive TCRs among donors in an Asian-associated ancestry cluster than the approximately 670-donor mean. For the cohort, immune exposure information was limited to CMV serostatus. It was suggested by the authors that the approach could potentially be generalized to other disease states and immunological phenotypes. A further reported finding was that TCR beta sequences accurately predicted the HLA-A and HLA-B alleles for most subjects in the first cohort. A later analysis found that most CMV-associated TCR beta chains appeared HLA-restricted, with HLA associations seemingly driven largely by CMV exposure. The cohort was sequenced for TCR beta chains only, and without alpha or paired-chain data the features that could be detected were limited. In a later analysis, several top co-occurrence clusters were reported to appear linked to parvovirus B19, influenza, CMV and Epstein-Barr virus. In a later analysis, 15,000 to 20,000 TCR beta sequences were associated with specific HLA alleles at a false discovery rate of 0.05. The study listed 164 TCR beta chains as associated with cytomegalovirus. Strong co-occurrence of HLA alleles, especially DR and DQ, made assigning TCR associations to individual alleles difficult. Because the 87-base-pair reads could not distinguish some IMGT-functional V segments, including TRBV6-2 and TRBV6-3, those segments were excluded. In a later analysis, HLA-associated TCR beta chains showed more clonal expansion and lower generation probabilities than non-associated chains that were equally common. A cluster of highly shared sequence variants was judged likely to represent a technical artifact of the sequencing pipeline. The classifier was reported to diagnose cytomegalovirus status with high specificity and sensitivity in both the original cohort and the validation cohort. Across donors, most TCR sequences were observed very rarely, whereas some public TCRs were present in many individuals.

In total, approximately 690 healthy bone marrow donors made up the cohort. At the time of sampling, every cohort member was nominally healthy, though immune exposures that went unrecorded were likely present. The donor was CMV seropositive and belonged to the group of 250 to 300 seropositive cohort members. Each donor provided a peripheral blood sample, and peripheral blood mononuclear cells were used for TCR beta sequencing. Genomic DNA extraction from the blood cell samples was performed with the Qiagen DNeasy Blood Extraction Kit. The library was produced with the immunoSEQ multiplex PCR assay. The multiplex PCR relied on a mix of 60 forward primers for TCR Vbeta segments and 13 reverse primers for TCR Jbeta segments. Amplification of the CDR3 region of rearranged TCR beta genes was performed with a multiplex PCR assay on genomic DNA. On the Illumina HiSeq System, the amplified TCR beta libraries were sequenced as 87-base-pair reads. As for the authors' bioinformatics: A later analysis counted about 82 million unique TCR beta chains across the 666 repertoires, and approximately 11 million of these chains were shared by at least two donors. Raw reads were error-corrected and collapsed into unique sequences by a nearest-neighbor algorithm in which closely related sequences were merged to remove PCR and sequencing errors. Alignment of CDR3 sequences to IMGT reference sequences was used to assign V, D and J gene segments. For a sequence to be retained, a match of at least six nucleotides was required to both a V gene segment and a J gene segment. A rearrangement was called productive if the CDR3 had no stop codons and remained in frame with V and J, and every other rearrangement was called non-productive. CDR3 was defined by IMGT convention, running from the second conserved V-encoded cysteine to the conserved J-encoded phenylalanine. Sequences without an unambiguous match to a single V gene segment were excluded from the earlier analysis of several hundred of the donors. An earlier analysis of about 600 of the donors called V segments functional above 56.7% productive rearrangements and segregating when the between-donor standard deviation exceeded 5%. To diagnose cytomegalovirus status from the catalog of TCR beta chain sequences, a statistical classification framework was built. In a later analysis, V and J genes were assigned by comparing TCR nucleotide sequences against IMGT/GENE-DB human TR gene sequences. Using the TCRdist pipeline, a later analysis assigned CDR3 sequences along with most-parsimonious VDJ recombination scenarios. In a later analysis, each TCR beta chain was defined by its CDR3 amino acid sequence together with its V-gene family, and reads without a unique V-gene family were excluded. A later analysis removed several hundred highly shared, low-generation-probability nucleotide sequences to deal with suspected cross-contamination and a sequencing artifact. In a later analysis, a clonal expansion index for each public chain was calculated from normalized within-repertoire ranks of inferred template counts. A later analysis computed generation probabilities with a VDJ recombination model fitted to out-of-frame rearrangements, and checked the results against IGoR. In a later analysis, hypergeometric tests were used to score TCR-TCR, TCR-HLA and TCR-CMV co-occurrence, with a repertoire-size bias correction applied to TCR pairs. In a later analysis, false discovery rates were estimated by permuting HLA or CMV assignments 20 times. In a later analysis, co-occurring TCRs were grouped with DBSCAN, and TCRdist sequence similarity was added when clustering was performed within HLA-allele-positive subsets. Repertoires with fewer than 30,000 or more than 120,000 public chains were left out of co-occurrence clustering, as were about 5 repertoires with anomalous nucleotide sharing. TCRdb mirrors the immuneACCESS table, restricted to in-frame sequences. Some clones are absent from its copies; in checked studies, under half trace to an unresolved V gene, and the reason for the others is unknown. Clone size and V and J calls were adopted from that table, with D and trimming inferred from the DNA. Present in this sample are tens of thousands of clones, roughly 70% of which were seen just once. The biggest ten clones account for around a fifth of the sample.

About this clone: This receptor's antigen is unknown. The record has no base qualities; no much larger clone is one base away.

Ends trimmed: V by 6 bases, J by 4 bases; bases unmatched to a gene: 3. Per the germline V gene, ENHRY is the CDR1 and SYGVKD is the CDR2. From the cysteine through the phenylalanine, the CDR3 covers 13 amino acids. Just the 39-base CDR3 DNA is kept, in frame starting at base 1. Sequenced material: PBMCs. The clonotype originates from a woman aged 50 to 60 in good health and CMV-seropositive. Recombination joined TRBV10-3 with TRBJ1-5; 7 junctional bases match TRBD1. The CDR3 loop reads CAIREQGNQPQHF. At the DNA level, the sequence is TGTGCCATCAGAGAACAGGGGAATCAGCCCCAGCATTTT.